Shown below are 29 T cell receptor beta chains from a single sample sequenced in a study of T cell repertoires in cytomegalovirus infection. Their recognized antigens are unknown. TCRdb re-derived calls from the reads in MiXCR, one entry per CDR3 protein. The sample shows some 480,000 distinct CDR3 sequences, around 30% of them seen only once. This sample comprised cultured PBMCs, obtained from culture after CMV antigen stimulation. These receptors all stem from a human donor in good health (CMV status not recorded). Some clones in this sample may be carry-over from other donors' samples.

The V and J genes are TRBV28 and TRBJ2-7, with TRBD2 matching 11 bases. The CDR3 is 16 amino acids. The V segment lost 5 bases and the J segment 2 bases; nucleotides outside the gene matches: 8. Germline V lookup: CDR1 MDHEN, CDR2 SYDVKM. CDR3: CASSTPTSGKPYEQYF. DNA of the CDR3: TGTGCCAGCAGTACCCCGACTAGCGGGAAACCCTACGAGCAGTACTTC.

The chain uses TRBV6-2 or TRBV6-3 and TRBJ2-7; D not certain. The germline V and J ends were trimmed by 0 bases and 3 bases, with 9 bases remaining between them. Germline V CDR1 and CDR2: MNHEY, SVGEGT. This CDR3 contains 14 residues. The CDR3 loop is CASSYSIFGYEQYF. Here the CDR3 DNA reads TGTGCCAGCAGTTACTCGATCTTCGGCTACGAGCAGTACTTC.

This sequence joins TRBV7-2 and TRBJ2-7; D is possibly TRBD1 or TRBD2 (5 bases each). V lost 2 bases, J lost 6 bases, and 20 bases lay in between. The CDR3 spans 16 residues. In germline, CDR1 is SGHTA, CDR2 FQGNSA. The CDR3, as DNA: TGTGCCAGCAGCTTACGACCGGGACGGGTGGTTGTCGAGCAGTACTTC. Its protein product is CASSLRPGRVVVEQYF.

CDR3 sequence: CASSPSGRNTEAFF. The CDR3 region has the DNA TGTGCCAGCAGCCCTTCCGGGAGGAACACTGAAGCTTTCTTT. The chain uses TRBV11-1 and TRBJ1-1; D is unresolved. The CDR3 spans 14 residues. The germline V gene encodes CDR1 SGHAT and CDR2 FQDESV (reference sequence). Between the trimmed V and J ends, which lost 5 bases and 1 base, there was a span of 11 bases.

This clonotype was seen at least ten times. This rearrangement joins TRBV12-3 or TRBV12-4 to TRBJ2-2, with TRBD1 matching 7 bases. V shed 6 bases and J 3 bases; nucleotides not matched to a gene: 7. This CDR3 is built from 15 residues. CDR3 region: CASSPDRWDTGELFF. The CDR3 nucleotides are TGTGCCAGCAGCCCGGACAGGTGGGACACCGGGGAGCTGTTTTTT.

The chain combines TRBV7-2 with TRBJ2-2; 8 positions agree with TRBD2. Germline lookup yields CDR1 SGHTA and CDR2 FQGNSA. The CDR3 loop spans 15 amino acids. Trimming took 5 bases from V and 7 from J; bases not matched to a gene: 9. CDR3 amino acids: CASSPSAGGGGELFF. Here the CDR3 DNA reads TGTGCCAGCAGCCCTTCGGCGGGAGGAGGCGGGGAGCTGTTTTTT. The full variable domain, its missing parts supplied by reference TRBV7-2 and TRBJ2-2, is GAGVSQSPSNKVTEKGKDVELRCDPISGHTALYWYRQSLGQGLEFLIYFQGNSAPDKSGLPSDRFSAERTGGSVSTLTIQRTQQEDSAVYLCASSPSAGGGGELFFGEGSRLTVL.

The V and J genes are TRBV11-2 and TRBJ2-5; TRBD2 aligns across 9 bases. This CDR3 comprises 16 residues. CDR1 is SGHAT and CDR2 is FQNNGV in the germline V gene. V was pared by 1 base and J by 2 bases, with 5 bases of the junction left unmatched. Here the CDR3 DNA reads TGTGCCAGCAGCTTAGTTGTAGCGGGAGTTCAAGAGACCCAGTACTTC. Translating gives CASSLVVAGVQETQYF.

This chain uses TRBV10-3 with TRBJ2-6; no definite D call. The germline gives CDR1 ENHRY, CDR2 SYGVKD. The V gene lost 7 bases and the J gene lost 5 bases, with 15 bases spanning the gap. The CDR3 spans 15 residues. The CDR3 coding sequence is TGTGCCATCACTCAAGGTCAGCCGAGGGCCAACGTCCTGACTTTC. Translation gives CAITQGQPRANVLTF.

The J gene is TRBJ2-3, the V gene TRBV5-4, with D possibly matching TRBD1 (5 bases). The CDR3 has 15 amino acids. Germline CDR1 SGHNT, CDR2 YYREEE (reference sequence). V dropped 4 bases and J dropped 2 bases, with 14 bases sitting between them. The CDR3 protein is CASSVTGINTDTQYF. The CDR3 region has the DNA TGTGCCAGCAGCGTCACAGGTATAAACACAGATACGCAGTATTTT. Full variable domain (rest looked up from reference TRBV5-4 and TRBJ2-3): ETGVTQSPTHLIKTRGQQVTLRCSSQSGHNTVSWYQQALGQGPQFIFQYYREEENGRGNFPPRFSGLQFPNYSSELNVNALELDDSALYLCASSVTGINTDTQYFGPGTRLTVL.

The rearrangement uses TRBV7-4 and TRBJ1-4, with unresolved D. The CDR3 extends over 15 amino acids. The V and J ends lost 5 bases and 6 bases respectively, with 16 bases between them. Germline V gives CDR1 SGHVT, CDR2 SQSDAQ. The CDR3 DNA follows: TGTGCCAGCAGCATAGAACAGATACCTGATGAAAAACTGTTTTTT. This sequence encodes CASSIEQIPDEKLFF.

The chain is built from TRBV11-3 and TRBJ2-1, with D perhaps assigned TRBD1 or TRBD2 (5 bases each). Germline V gives CDR1 SGHNT, CDR2 YENEEA. The CDR3 spans 15 residues. The germline V and J ends were trimmed by 2 bases and 10 bases, with 18 bases remaining between them. The CDR3 DNA reads TGTGCCAGCAGCTTACGGGGCATTCCATCGAGCGAGCAGTTCTTC. It is translated as CASSLRGIPSSEQFF.

This clonotype was recorded a few times. The chain is built from TRBV7-9 and TRBJ1-4; D uncertain. With 1 base removed from V and 6 bases from J, the gap between germline ends came to 6 bases. Germline CDR1 SEHNR, CDR2 FQNEAQ (reference sequence). The CDR3 has 13 residues. Written as DNA, the CDR3 is TGTGCCAGCAGCTTAGGAGAGGATGAAAAACTGTTTTTT. This gives the protein CASSLGEDEKLFF.

This chain joins TRBV6-2 or TRBV6-3 and TRBJ2-1; weak D call: TRBD2 (5 bases). CDR1 and CDR2 (germline): MNHEY, SVGEGT. The V end was cut by 8 bases, the J end by 2 bases, with 7 bases between. This CDR3 contains 12 residues. CDR3 in DNA: TGTGCCAGCGGGAGAACCTACAATGAGCAGTTCTTC. Its translation: CASGRTYNEQFF.

This clonotype appeared many times. The rearrangement links TRBV7-8 to TRBJ2-1; 7 bases fit TRBD2. CDR3 length: 16 residues. V lost 5 bases to trimming and J lost 6 bases; unmatched junction nucleotides: 13. Germline values: CDR1 SGHVS, CDR2 FQNEAQ. The CDR3, as DNA: TGTGCCAGCAGCCGTCAGCGGGGCGGGGTGGTCAATGAGCAGTTCTTC. Amino acids: CASSRQRGGVVNEQFF.

This clonotype has more than one count but fewer than ten. The rearrangement uses TRBV27 and TRBJ1-1; tentative D call: TRBD1 (6 bases). CDR1 is MNHEY, CDR2 SMNVEV, per germline (reference sequence). The CDR3 consists of 15 residues. V was cut by 0 bases and J by 4 bases, with 12 bases left in between. DNA for the CDR3: TGTGCCAGCAGTTTATCGAGCAGGGGTGGCACTGAAGCTTTCTTT. Translated: CASSLSSRGGTEAFF.

The CDR3 DNA reads TGTGCCAGCAGCTTCGATGGAGACCACTATACCTCCTACAATGAGCAGTTCTTC. It is translated as CASSFDGDHYTSYNEQFF. V usage is TRBV7-9 and J usage is TRBJ2-1; no definite D call. The CDR3 contains 18 residues. Trimming took off 3 bases at V and 0 bases at J, with 18 bases between the two ends. Looked up from germline, CDR1 is SEHNR and CDR2 is FQNEAQ (reference sequence).

V gene TRBV28 combines with J gene TRBJ2-1; D not resolved. V was shortened by 3 bases and J by 1 base, with 13 bases between the two germline ends. Germline V gives CDR1 MDHEN, CDR2 SYDVKM. There are 16 residues in the CDR3. The CDR3 nucleotides read TGTGCCAGCAGTTTTTTTCAGGAGAGGTCCTACAATGAGCAGTTCTTC. Protein sequence: CASSFFQERSYNEQFF.

This clonotype was counted ten times or more. This chain joins TRBV4-1 and TRBJ2-5; 9 positions agree with TRBD1. J lost 2 bases, V lost 1 base, and 5 bases had no gene match. Looked up from germline, CDR1 is MGHRA and CDR2 is YSYEKL. CDR3 length: 16 residues. The CDR3 sequence: CASSQGGTGNQETQYF. In DNA form, the CDR3 reads TGCGCCAGCAGCCAAGGCGGGACAGGGAATCAAGAGACCCAGTACTTC.

This chain connects TRBV10-3 to TRBJ2-5; D is possibly TRBD2 (6 bases). The V end was cut by 2 bases, the J end by 2 bases, with 9 bases between. This CDR3 comprises 14 residues. In germline, CDR1 is ENHRY, CDR2 SYGVKD. The DNA for the CDR3 is TGTGCCATCAGTGAGGGGGGGAGGCAAGAGACCCAGTACTTC. The encoded protein is CAISEGGRQETQYF.

The sample holds a few counts of this clonotype. The chain recombines TRBV6-2 or TRBV6-3 with TRBJ2-1; 13 bases are a match to TRBD2. CDR1 and CDR2 (germline): MNHEY, SVGEGT. Germline trimming cut 2 bases from V and 7 bases from J; bases unmatched to any gene: 11. CDR3 length: 18 amino acids. The CDR3 loop is CASSYTGLAGSPRNEQFF. For the CDR3, the DNA is TGTGCCAGCAGTTACACGGGACTAGCGGGAAGTCCCCGAAATGAGCAGTTCTTC.

Ten or more counts support this clonotype. The genes are TRBV11-1 and TRBJ2-7; D is undetermined. Trimming took 2 bases from V and 0 from J, leaving 17 bases between them. CDR1 is SGHAT and CDR2 is FQDESV in the germline V gene (reference sequence). The CDR3 is made up of 17 amino acids. CDR3 DNA sequence: TGTGCCAGCAGCTTAAGATTGTCCGGTCTCAGCTCCTACGAGCAGTACTTC. This gives the protein CASSLRLSGLSSYEQYF. The whole variable domain, remainder taken from reference TRBV11-1 and TRBJ2-7, is EAEVAQSPRYKITEKSQAVAFWCDPISGHATLYWYRQILGQGPELLVQFQDESVVDDSQLPKDRFSAERLKGVDSTLKIQPAELGDSAMYLCASSLRLSGLSSYEQYFGPGTRLTVT.

V and J are TRBV9 and TRBJ1-2; D possibly corresponds to TRBD1 (6 bases). This CDR3 spans 15 amino acids. CDR1 and CDR2 (germline): SGDLS, YYNGEE. Trimming pared 1 base from V and 2 bases from J, leaving 12 bases between. This chain's CDR3 is CASSVQAGVNYGYTF. The CDR3 DNA sequence: TGTGCCAGCAGCGTACAGGCAGGGGTAAACTATGGCTACACCTTC.

The chain uses TRBV12-3 or TRBV12-4 and TRBJ2-3; 7 positions agree with TRBD1. The CDR3 runs to 15 residues. Trimming at V came to 1 base and at J to 4 bases, leaving 5 bases not matched to a gene. The CDR3 is CASSLGQGFADTQYF. The CDR3 nucleotides are TGTGCCAGCAGTTTAGGACAGGGTTTCGCAGATACGCAGTATTTT.

This clonotype has just a few counts. The chain has TRBV4-1 and TRBJ1-2, with no clear D. Trimming removed 0 bases at V and 8 bases at J, with 22 bases between. Germline V gives CDR1 MGHRA, CDR2 YSYEKL. This CDR3 spans 17 amino acids. CDR3 sequence: CASSQDAPETFSLGYTF. In DNA, the CDR3 is TGCGCCAGCAGCCAAGATGCGCCAGAGACTTTTTCTCTGGGCTACACCTTC.

The table lists this clonotype with a few counts. The rearrangement joins TRBV10-2 to TRBJ2-2; TRBD2 aligns across 10 bases. J was trimmed by 5 bases and V by 5 bases; bases with no gene match: 14. The CDR3 is made up of 18 amino acids. Germline loops: CDR1 WSHSY, CDR2 SAAADI. CDR3 protein: CASSLAGAFLRETGELFF. CDR3 bases: TGCGCCAGCAGTCTAGCGGGAGCGTTTTTAAGAGAAACCGGGGAGCTGTTTTTT.

In its sample, this clonotype was seen a few times. The V gene is TRBV7-2, the J gene TRBJ1-3; D possibly corresponds to TRBD1 (6 bases). The CDR3 contains 14 residues. Germline CDR1 reads SGHTA; CDR2 reads FQGNSA. V dropped 6 bases and J dropped 0 bases, with 9 bases sitting between them. This CDR3 reads CASRLTGSGNTIYF. CDR3 sequence (DNA): TGTGCCAGCAGACTGACAGGCTCTGGAAACACCATATATTTT.

There are a few counts of this clonotype. The chain recombines TRBV11-2 with TRBJ2-2; the D is unclear. CDR1 is SGHAT, CDR2 FQNNGV, per germline. The CDR3 consists of 15 residues. The ends were cut back, 3 bases at V and 1 base at J, with 9 bases in the middle. DNA for the CDR3: TGTGCCAGCAGCTTTGTTAGAGGGAACACCGGGGAGCTGTTTTTT. Amino acids: CASSFVRGNTGELFF.

This clonotype was counted a few times. The chain carries TRBV19 and TRBJ1-5; D not resolved. The CDR3 covers 14 residues. The germline V gene encodes CDR1 LNHDA and CDR2 SQIVND (reference sequence). V was clipped by 4 bases and J by 3 bases, with 10 bases between them. CDR3 nucleotides: TGTGCCAGTAGTAAGGGCAGACCCAATCAGCCCCAGCATTTT. This gives the protein CASSKGRPNQPQHF.

This clonotype appeared a few times. The genes are TRBV28 and TRBJ2-3; D is possibly TRBD1 (6 bases). Germline-derived CDR1 and CDR2 are MDHEN and SYDVKM. This CDR3 contains 14 residues. The V end was cut by 6 bases, the J end by 2 bases, with 12 bases between. CDR3 in amino acids: CASSPTGFTDTQYF. The DNA of the CDR3 is TGTGCCAGCAGCCCAACAGGGTTCACAGATACGCAGTATTTT.